This entry lists 10 T cell receptor beta chains sequenced from one sample in a study of response to subunit inactivated influenza vaccine. Via MiXCR, TCRdb re-called the RT-PCR reads, giving one row per CDR3 protein. This sample has fewer than 600,000 distinct CDR3 sequences, with more than 7% found just once. The sequencing here drew on PBMCs from blood, taken around 25 months after vaccination. These receptor sequences come from a man between 50 and 69 years old who received an inactivated influenza vaccine.

This clonotype was seen only a few times. The V and J genes are TRBV5-1 and TRBJ2-7; 7 nucleotides line up with TRBD1. CDR1 SGHRS and CDR2 YFSETQ come from the germline V gene. Unmatched junction bases numbered 3, after V lost 8 bases and J lost 1 base. This CDR3 spans 12 amino acids. CDR3 in amino acids: CARTDRSYEQYF. CDR3 sequence (DNA): TGCGCCAGGACGGACAGGTCCTACGAGCAGTACTTC. Full variable domain (missing parts from reference TRBV5-1 and TRBJ2-7): KAGVTQTPRYLIKTRGQQVTLSCSPISGHRSVSWYQQTPGQGLQFLFEYFSETQRNKGNFPGRFSGRQFSNSRSEMNVSTLELGDSALYLCARTDRSYEQYFGPGTRLTVT.

This clonotype was observed many times. The chain links TRBV6-1 to TRBJ2-3, with 12 bases fitting TRBD2. The CDR3 extends over 16 amino acids. Germline loops: CDR1 MNHNS, CDR2 SASEGT. The junction had 4 bases not matched to a gene; V was cut back by 6 bases and J by 0 bases. The CDR3 here is CASSLGLAGSTDTQYF. DNA of the CDR3: TGTGCCAGCAGCCTGGGACTAGCGGGTAGCACAGATACGCAGTATTTT.

The chain employs TRBV7-2 and TRBJ2-2; D gene unclear. Trimming cost V 4 bases and J 1 base, with 16 bases left between them. This CDR3 is built from 17 residues. The germline CDR1 and CDR2 sequences are SGHTA and FQGNSA. CDR3 loop: CASSYQLLDKNTGELFF. The CDR3 DNA reads TGTGCCAGCAGCTACCAATTGCTGGATAAGAACACCGGGGAGCTGTTTTTT.

Ten or more counts support this clonotype. V usage is TRBV18 and J usage is TRBJ2-7, with D uncertain. Germline CDR1 and CDR2: KGHSH and LQKENI. The CDR3 has 14 amino acids. Between the trimmed V and J ends, which lost 2 bases and 0 bases, there was a span of 8 bases. The CDR3 nucleotides are TGTGCCAGCTCACCAGCTTCGAGCTCCTACGAGCAGTACTTC. This sequence encodes CASSPASSSYEQYF.

This clonotype was observed a handful of times. V usage is TRBV20-1 and J usage is TRBJ2-5; 13 positions match TRBD2. Germline CDR1 is DFQATT and CDR2 is SNEGSKA (reference sequence). The CDR3 consists of 18 residues. V was pared by 3 bases and J by 3 bases, with 13 bases of the junction left unmatched. The CDR3 DNA is TGCAGTGCTAGCCGGGCTGGGACTAGCGGGGCCTTCGAAGAGACCCAGTACTTC. It specifies CSASRAGTSGAFEETQYF.

The chain is built from TRBV9 and TRBJ2-2, with 8 positions matching TRBD2. The CDR3 is 14 amino acids. Germline CDR1 and CDR2: SGDLS and YYNGEE. With 2 bases clipped from V and 7 bases from J, the junction kept 4 bases outside the gene matches. Here the CDR3 reads CASSVGLAVGELFF. The DNA of the CDR3 is TGTGCCAGCAGCGTTGGACTAGCTGTCGGGGAGCTGTTTTTT.

The chain combines TRBV4-1 with TRBJ2-3, with D unresolved. Germline V CDR1 and CDR2: MGHRA, YSYEKL. V lost 1 base and J lost 0, with 17 bases in between. The CDR3 is 18 amino acids. The CDR3: CASSQGGRAATSTDTQYF. Here the CDR3 DNA reads TGCGCCAGCAGCCAAGGTGGTAGGGCAGCAACTAGCACAGATACGCAGTATTTT.

The CDR3 sequence is CASSQEGREEQFF. CDR3 nucleotides: TGCGCCAGCAGCCAAGAAGGTAGAGAAGAGCAGTTCTTC. This chain connects TRBV4-3 to TRBJ2-1; D uncertain. This CDR3 comprises 13 residues. The V and J ends lost 0 bases and 10 bases respectively, with 10 bases between them. Germline values: CDR1 LGHNA, CDR2 YSLEER.

The chain couples TRBV12-3 or TRBV12-4 to TRBJ2-1; no reliable D call. The CDR3 runs to 13 residues. The V gene lost 6 bases and the J gene lost 4 bases, with 10 bases spanning the gap. The DNA for the CDR3 is TGTGCCAGCAGAAATGACGCTTACAATGAGCAGTTCTTC. Amino acids: CASRNDAYNEQFF.

This clonotype has just a few counts. This chain connects TRBV5-1 to TRBJ2-1, with unresolved D. V gave up 1 base and J gave up 0 bases, with 8 bases separating them. The CDR3 consists of 15 residues. CDR1 and CDR2 from the germline V gene are SGHRS and YFSETQ. CDR3 sequence (DNA): TGCGCCAGCAGCTTGTTGTCGAGCTCCTACAATGAGCAGTTCTTC. This sequence encodes CASSLLSSSYNEQFF.